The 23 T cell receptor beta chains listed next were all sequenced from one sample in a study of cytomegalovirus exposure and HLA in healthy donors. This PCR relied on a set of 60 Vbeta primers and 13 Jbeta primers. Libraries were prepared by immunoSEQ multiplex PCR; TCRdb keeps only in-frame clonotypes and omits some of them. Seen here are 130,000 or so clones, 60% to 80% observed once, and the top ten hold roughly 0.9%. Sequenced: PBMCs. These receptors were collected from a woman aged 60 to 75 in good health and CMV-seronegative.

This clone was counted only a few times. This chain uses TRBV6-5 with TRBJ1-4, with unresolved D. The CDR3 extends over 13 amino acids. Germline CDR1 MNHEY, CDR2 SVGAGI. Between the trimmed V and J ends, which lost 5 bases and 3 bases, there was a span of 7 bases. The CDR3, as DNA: TGTGCCAGCAGTCGAGGTTCTAATGAAAAACTGTTTTTT. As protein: CASSRGSNEKLFF.

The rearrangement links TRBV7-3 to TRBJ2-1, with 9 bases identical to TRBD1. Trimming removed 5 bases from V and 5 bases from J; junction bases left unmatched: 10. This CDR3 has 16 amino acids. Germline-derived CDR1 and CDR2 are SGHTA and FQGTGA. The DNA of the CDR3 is TGTGCCAGCAGCCAACCACCGGGACAGGGAGACAATGAGCAGTTCTTC. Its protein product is CASSQPPGQGDNEQFF.

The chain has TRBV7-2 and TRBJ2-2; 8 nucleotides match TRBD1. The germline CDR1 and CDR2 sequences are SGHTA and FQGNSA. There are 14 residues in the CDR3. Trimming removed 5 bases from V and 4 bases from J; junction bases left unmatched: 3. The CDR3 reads CASSPTGVTGELFF. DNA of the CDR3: TGTGCCAGCAGCCCGACAGGGGTCACCGGGGAGCTGTTTTTT.

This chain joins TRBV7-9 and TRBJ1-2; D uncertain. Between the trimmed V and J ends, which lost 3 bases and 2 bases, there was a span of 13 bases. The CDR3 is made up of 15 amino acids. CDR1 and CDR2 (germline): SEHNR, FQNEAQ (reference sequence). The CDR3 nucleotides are TGTGCCAGCAGCTTCCCAGTCGGCGGGAACTATGGCTACACCTTC. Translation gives CASSFPVGGNYGYTF.

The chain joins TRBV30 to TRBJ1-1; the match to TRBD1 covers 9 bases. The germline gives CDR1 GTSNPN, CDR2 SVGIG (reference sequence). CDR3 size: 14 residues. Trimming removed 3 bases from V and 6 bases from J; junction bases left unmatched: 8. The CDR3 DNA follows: TGTGCCTGGAGGAGGACAGGGGTTTTTGCTGAAGCTTTCTTT. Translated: CAWRRTGVFAEAFF.

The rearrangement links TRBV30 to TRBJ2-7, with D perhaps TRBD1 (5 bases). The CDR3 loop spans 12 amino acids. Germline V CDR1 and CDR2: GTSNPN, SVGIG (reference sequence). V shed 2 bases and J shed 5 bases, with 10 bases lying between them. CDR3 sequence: CAWSSDSHEQYF. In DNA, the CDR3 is TGTGCCTGGAGTTCCGACAGTCACGAGCAGTACTTC.

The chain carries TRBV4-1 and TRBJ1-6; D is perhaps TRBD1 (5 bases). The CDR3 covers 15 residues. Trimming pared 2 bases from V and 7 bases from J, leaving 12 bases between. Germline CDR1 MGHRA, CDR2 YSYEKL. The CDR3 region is CASSQNQGRNSPLHF. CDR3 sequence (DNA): TGCGCCAGCAGCCAAAACCAGGGTAGGAATTCACCCCTCCACTTT.

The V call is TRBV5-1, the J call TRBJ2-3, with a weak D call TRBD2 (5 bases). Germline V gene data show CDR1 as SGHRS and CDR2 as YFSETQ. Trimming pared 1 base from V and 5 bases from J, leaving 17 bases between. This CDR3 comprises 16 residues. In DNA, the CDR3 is TGCGCCAGCAGCTTGCCCCGACCGGGTGAGGGAGATACGCAGTATTTT. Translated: CASSLPRPGEGDTQYF.

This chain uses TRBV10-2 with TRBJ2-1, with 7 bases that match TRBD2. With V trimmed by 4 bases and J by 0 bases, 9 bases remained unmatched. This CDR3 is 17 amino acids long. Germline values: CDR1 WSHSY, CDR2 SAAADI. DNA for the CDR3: TGCGCCAGCAGTGGAACGATCGGGGGGTTCTCCTACAATGAGCAGTTCTTC. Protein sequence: CASSGTIGGFSYNEQFF.

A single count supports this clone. The CDR3 coding sequence is TGTGCCAGCAGCCTAACGTCCCGGTCCGCCCCGCCCTTCGATGAGCAGTTCTTC. Translating gives CASSLTSRSAPPFDEQFF. The chain couples TRBV9 to TRBJ2-1, with D hard to call. Trimming shortened V by 4 bases and J by 8 bases, and 28 bases separated the two germline ends. The germline gives CDR1 SGDLS, CDR2 YYNGEE. This CDR3 is built from 18 residues.

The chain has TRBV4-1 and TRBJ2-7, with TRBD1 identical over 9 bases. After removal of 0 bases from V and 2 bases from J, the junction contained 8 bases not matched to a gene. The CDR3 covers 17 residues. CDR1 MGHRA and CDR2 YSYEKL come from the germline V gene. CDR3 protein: CASSQERGQGWPYEQYF. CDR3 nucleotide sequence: TGCGCCAGCAGCCAAGAACGTGGACAGGGGTGGCCCTACGAGCAGTACTTC.

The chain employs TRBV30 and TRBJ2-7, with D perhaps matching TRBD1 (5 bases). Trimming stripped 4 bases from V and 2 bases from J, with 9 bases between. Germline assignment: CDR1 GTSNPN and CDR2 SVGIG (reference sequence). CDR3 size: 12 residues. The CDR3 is CAWIKDTYEQYF. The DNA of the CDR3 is TGTGCCTGGATCAAGGACACCTACGAGCAGTACTTC.

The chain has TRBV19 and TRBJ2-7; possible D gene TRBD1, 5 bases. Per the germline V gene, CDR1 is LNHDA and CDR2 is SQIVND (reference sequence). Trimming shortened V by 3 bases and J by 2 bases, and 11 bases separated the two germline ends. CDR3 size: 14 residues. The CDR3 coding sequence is TGTGCCAGTAGTATCAGGGAAGGCGCCTACGAGCAGTACTTC. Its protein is CASSIREGAYEQYF.

CDR3 sequence (DNA): TGTGCCAGCAGCCCATACAGCCAACAAGATACGCAGTATTTT. Translating gives CASSPYSQQDTQYF. J is TRBJ2-3 and V is TRBV7-2; no clear D. The length of the CDR3 is 14 residues. V shed 5 bases and J shed 5 bases, with 14 bases lying between them. Germline CDR1 reads SGHTA; CDR2 reads FQGNSA.

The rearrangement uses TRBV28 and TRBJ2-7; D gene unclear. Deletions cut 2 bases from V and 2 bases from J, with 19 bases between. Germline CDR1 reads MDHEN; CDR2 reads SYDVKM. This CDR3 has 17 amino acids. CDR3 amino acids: CASSLHLARLDAYEQYF. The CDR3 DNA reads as TGTGCCAGCAGTTTACACCTCGCCCGGCTAGATGCCTACGAGCAGTACTTC.

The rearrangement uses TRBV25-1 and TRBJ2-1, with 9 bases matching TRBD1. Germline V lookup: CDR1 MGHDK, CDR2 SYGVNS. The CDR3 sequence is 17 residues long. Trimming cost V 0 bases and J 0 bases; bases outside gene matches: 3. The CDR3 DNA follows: TGTGCCAGCAGTGAATATGGGACAGGGAGCTCCTACAATGAGCAGTTCTTC. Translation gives CASSEYGTGSSYNEQFF. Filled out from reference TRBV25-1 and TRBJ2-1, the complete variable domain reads EADIYQTPRYLVIGTGKKITLECSQTMGHDKMYWYQQDPGMELHLIHYSYGVNSTEKGDLSSESTVSRIRTEHFPLTLESARPSHTSQYLCASSEYGTGSSYNEQFFGPGTRLTVL.

The CDR3 region has the DNA TGCGCCAGCACTCGAGAGGGAACAGATACGCAGTATTTT. This gives the protein CASTREGTDTQYF. The rearrangement uses TRBV10-1 and TRBJ2-3, with TRBD2 as a possible D gene (5 bases). Trimming shortened V by 7 bases and J by 3 bases, and 11 bases separated the two germline ends. Germline CDR1 reads WNHNN; CDR2 reads SYGVQD (reference sequence). This CDR3 contains 13 residues.

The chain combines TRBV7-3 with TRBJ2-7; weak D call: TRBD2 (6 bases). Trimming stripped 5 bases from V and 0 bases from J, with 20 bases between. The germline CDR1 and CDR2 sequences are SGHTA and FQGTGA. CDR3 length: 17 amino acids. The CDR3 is CASSPGPRGGDSYEQYF. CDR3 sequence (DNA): TGTGCCAGCAGCCCCGGTCCTAGGGGCGGGGACTCCTACGAGCAGTACTTC.

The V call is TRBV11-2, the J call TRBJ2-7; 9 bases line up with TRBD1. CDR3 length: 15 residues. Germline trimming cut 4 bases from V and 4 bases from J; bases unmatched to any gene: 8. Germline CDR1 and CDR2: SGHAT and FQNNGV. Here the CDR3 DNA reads TGTGCCAGCAGCTGGGGCGGGACAGGGACGTACGAGCAGTACTTC. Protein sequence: CASSWGGTGTYEQYF.

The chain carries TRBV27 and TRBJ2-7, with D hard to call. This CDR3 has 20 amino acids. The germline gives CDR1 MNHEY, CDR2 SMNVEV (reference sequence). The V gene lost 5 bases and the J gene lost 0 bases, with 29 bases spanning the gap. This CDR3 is CASSPNPILVPLGRSYEQYF. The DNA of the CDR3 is TGTGCCAGCAGTCCCAACCCGATCCTAGTTCCCTTAGGTCGCTCCTACGAGCAGTACTTC.

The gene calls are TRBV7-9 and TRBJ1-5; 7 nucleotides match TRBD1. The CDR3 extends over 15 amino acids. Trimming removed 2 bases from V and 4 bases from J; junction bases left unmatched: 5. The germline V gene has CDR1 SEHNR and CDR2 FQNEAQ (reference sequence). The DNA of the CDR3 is TGTGCCAGCAGCTTACAGGGGACAGCTAATCAGCCCCAGCATTTT. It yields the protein CASSLQGTANQPQHF.

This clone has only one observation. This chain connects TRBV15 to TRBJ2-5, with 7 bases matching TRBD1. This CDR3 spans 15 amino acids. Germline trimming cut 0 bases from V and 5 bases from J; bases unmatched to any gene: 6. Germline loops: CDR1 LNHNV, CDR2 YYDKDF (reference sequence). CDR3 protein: CATSREAGGFETQYF. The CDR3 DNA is TGTGCCACCAGCAGAGAGGCAGGGGGTTTCGAGACCCAGTACTTC. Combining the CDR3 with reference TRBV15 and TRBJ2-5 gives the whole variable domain DAMVIQNPRYQVTQFGKPVTLSCSQTLNHNVMYWYQQKSSQAPKLLFHYYDKDFNNEADTPDNFQSRRPNTSFCFLDIRSPGLGDTAMYLCATSREAGGFETQYFGPGTRLLVL.

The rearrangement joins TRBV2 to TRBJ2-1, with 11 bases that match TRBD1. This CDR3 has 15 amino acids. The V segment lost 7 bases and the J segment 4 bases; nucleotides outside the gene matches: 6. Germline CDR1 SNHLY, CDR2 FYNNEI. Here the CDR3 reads CASTGTGGLYNEQFF. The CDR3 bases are TGTGCCAGCACGGGGACAGGGGGTTTATACAATGAGCAGTTCTTC. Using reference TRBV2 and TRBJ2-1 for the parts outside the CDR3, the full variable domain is EPEVTQTPSHQVTQMGQEVILRCVPISNHLYFYWYRQILGQKVEFLVSFYNNEISEKSEIFDDQFSVERPDGSNFTLKIRSTKLEDSAMYFCASTGTGGLYNEQFFGPGTRLTVL.